Following are 28 T cell receptor beta chains from one sample sequenced in a study of response to subunit inactivated influenza vaccine. One entry per CDR3 protein, called by TCRdb with MiXCR from the RT-PCR reads. This repertoire shows 500,000 to 600,000 distinct CDR3 sequences, 14% found once; its top ten account for around 10%. The specimen comprised PBMCs from blood, sampled about 13 days after vaccination. The receptor set was obtained from a man aged 45-65 years who received an inactivated influenza vaccine.

This chain uses TRBV7-9 with TRBJ2-7, with D possibly matching TRBD1 (6 bases). The CDR3 runs 16 residues. V lost 1 base to trimming and J lost 2 bases, with 15 bases between them. From germline, CDR1 is SEHNR and CDR2 FQNEAQ (reference sequence). Here the CDR3 reads CASSLGGAGVAYEQYF. DNA for the CDR3: TGTGCCAGCAGCTTAGGAGGAGCAGGGGTAGCCTACGAGCAGTACTTC.

This clonotype was observed many times. V and J are TRBV11-3 and TRBJ2-2; D is undetermined. The germline V gene has CDR1 SGHNT and CDR2 YENEEA. The germline V and J ends were trimmed by 5 bases and 2 bases, with 6 bases remaining between them. This CDR3 is built from 13 residues. CDR3 region: CASSMTNTGELFF. In nucleotides, the CDR3 is TGTGCCAGCAGCATGACAAACACCGGGGAGCTGTTTTTT.

The table lists this clonotype with a few counts. The chain carries TRBV7-8 and TRBJ2-5; 8 bases match TRBD1. CDR3 length: 15 residues. Germline lookup yields CDR1 SGHVS and CDR2 FQNEAQ. Unmatched junction bases numbered 11, after V lost 8 bases and J lost 3 bases. The CDR3 DNA sequence: TGTGCCAGCGCCCGGGCCGGGACAGGAAAAGAGACCCAGTACTTC. Amino acid sequence: CASARAGTGKETQYF.

The table lists this clonotype with a few counts. This chain joins TRBV11-2 and TRBJ1-1, with 8 bases aligning to TRBD1. After removal of 5 bases from V and 5 bases from J, the junction contained 7 bases not matched to a gene. The CDR3 consists of 14 residues. Germline CDR1 SGHAT, CDR2 FQNNGV. CDR3 sequence: CASSTKQGGTEAFF. In DNA, the CDR3 is TGTGCCAGCAGCACAAAACAGGGGGGGACTGAAGCTTTCTTT.

The table lists this clonotype with a few counts. The V gene is TRBV2, the J gene TRBJ2-1; 8 bases fit TRBD1. Trimming cost V 4 bases and J 3 bases; bases outside gene matches: 5. The CDR3 is 15 residues long. Germline-derived CDR1 and CDR2 are SNHLY and FYNNEI. The CDR3 DNA is TGTGCCAGCAGTGGAGACAGGGGCTACTACAATGAGCAGTTCTTC. Protein product: CASSGDRGYYNEQFF.

This clonotype was counted a few times. J is TRBJ2-3 and V is TRBV7-6; the D gene is possibly TRBD2 (5 bases). Germline CDR1 and CDR2: SGHVS and FNYEAQ. This CDR3 contains 13 residues. V lost 5 bases, J lost 4 bases, and 10 bases lay in between. CDR3 in DNA: TGTGCCAGCAGCGGGAGTCCGGCAGATACGCAGTATTTT. It specifies CASSGSPADTQYF.

This chain links TRBV6-2 or TRBV6-3 with TRBJ1-2, with D maybe TRBD1 (5 bases). This CDR3 contains 15 residues. Germline V gene data show CDR1 as MNHEY and CDR2 as SVGEGT. V was shortened by 5 bases and J by 4 bases, with 17 bases between the two germline ends. CDR3 sequence: CASSQRAWGTYGYTF. The DNA for the CDR3 is TGTGCCAGCAGTCAAAGGGCCTGGGGGACCTATGGCTACACCTTC.

The chain is built from TRBV4-2 and TRBJ1-1, with D possibly TRBD1 on 6 matching bases. The ends were cut back, 1 base at V and 7 bases at J, with 10 bases in the middle. Germline V gene sequence: CDR1 LGHNA, CDR2 YNFKEQ. The CDR3 sequence is 13 residues long. The CDR3 DNA reads TGTGCCAGCAGCCAAGTTTCAGGGGTTGAAGCTTTCTTT. Translation: CASSQVSGVEAFF.

The chain uses TRBV7-2 and TRBJ2-7, with D maybe TRBD2 (6 bases). CDR1 is SGHTA, CDR2 FQGNSA, per germline. Trimming shortened V by 3 bases and J by 4 bases, and 13 bases separated the two germline ends. This CDR3 is built from 14 residues. As DNA, the CDR3 is TGTGCCAGCAGCTTCCAGCTAGCGAGTTACGAGCAGTACTTC. Translating gives CASSFQLASYEQYF.

In this sample, this clonotype turned up a few times. The J gene is TRBJ2-7, the V gene TRBV7-9, with no clear D. This CDR3 is 12 amino acids long. Trimming removed 4 bases at V and 4 bases at J, with 8 bases between. The germline CDR1 and CDR2 sequences are SEHNR and FQNEAQ (reference sequence). CDR3 sequence reads: CASSSLNYEQYF. The DNA of the CDR3 is TGTGCCAGCAGCTCACTGAATTACGAGCAGTACTTC.

This clonotype has only a few counts. The chain recombines TRBV7-2 with TRBJ1-5, with D hard to call. The CDR3 totals 15 residues. V lost 5 bases and J lost 7, with 18 bases in between. Germline V gene data show CDR1 as SGHTA and CDR2 as FQGNSA. Here the CDR3 reads CASSRSGPSGQPQHF. The CDR3 DNA reads TGTGCCAGCAGCCGATCCGGGCCTAGCGGCCAGCCCCAGCATTTT.

This clonotype was observed a few times. V and J are TRBV6-2 or TRBV6-3 and TRBJ2-2; D perhaps matches TRBD1 (6 bases). CDR1 and CDR2 (germline): MNHEY, SVGEGT. The CDR3 covers 14 residues. The V end lost 2 bases, the J end lost 5 bases, and 9 bases lay between the germline ends. The CDR3 DNA is TGTGCCAGCAGTTACGTCAGGGGAACCGGGGAGCTGTTTTTT. Residues: CASSYVRGTGELFF.

This clonotype has more than one count but fewer than ten. The chain employs TRBV29-1 and TRBJ1-2; 7 nucleotides agree with TRBD1. The CDR3 is 21 amino acids. Germline loops: CDR1 SQVTM, CDR2 ANQGSEA. The V gene end was trimmed by 0 bases and the J gene end by 8 bases; junction bases not matched to a gene: 30. The CDR3 protein is CSVEDPWVQGNSRRTQWGYTF. CDR3 DNA sequence: TGCAGCGTTGAAGATCCGTGGGTACAGGGGAACTCTCGCCGCACGCAATGGGGCTACACCTTC.

This clonotype turned up a few times. The chain carries TRBV5-1 and TRBJ2-3; a weak D match, TRBD2 (6 bases). V was cut by 0 bases and J by 4 bases, with 12 bases left in between. CDR3 length equals 15 residues. CDR1 SGHRS and CDR2 YFSETQ come from the germline V gene. CDR3 amino acids: CASSLATSPSDTQYF. In DNA, the CDR3 is TGCGCCAGCAGCTTGGCAACTAGCCCGTCAGATACGCAGTATTTT.

The chain has TRBV2 and TRBJ1-6; D is possibly TRBD1 (6 bases). Deletions cut 6 bases from V and 6 bases from J, with 12 bases between. Germline CDR1 is SNHLY and CDR2 is FYNNEI. The CDR3 is made up of 14 amino acids. The CDR3 bases are TGTGCCAGCAGAAAGACAGGTTTTAATTCACCCCTCCACTTT. Translating gives CASRKTGFNSPLHF.

The chain couples TRBV3-1 to TRBJ2-1; 10 nucleotides match TRBD2. Trimming removed 0 bases from V and 2 bases from J; junction bases left unmatched: 4. This CDR3 has 17 residues. Germline values: CDR1 LGHDT, CDR2 YNNKEL (reference sequence). In nucleotides, the CDR3 is TGTGCCAGCAGCCAAGATCGGCTAGCGGGGGCCTACAATGAGCAGTTCTTC. This gives the protein CASSQDRLAGAYNEQFF.

The rearrangement joins TRBV6-1 to TRBJ2-2; 7 nucleotides agree with TRBD1. J lost 6 bases, V lost 7 bases, and 8 bases had no gene match. This CDR3 has 14 amino acids. Per the germline V gene, CDR1 is MNHNS and CDR2 is SASEGT. Written as DNA, the CDR3 is TGTGCCAGCAAGAAGGGGGCCGGGGCCGGGGAGCTGTTTTTT. It specifies CASKKGAGAGELFF.

This sequence joins TRBV29-1 and TRBJ2-5, with D perhaps given as TRBD1 or TRBD2 (6 bases each). The CDR3 covers 12 residues. V lost 6 bases and J lost 13, with 21 bases in between. From germline, CDR1 is SQVTM and CDR2 ANQGSEA. The CDR3 reads CSVTAGHPRPYF. CDR3 bases: TGCAGCGTGACCGCGGGACACCCACGCCCGTACTTC.

This clonotype was picked up a small number of times. The chain employs TRBV12-5 and TRBJ2-2, with 8 bases identical to TRBD2. The CDR3 extends over 20 amino acids. Germline V gives CDR1 LGHNT, CDR2 FRNRAP. The J segment lost 2 bases and the V segment lost 0 bases, leaving 14 bases of the junction unmatched. In DNA, the CDR3 is TGTGCTAGTGGTTTGGTACTAAGCAGCGGGGGAGTTGTAAACACCGGGGAGCTGTTTTTT. It encodes CASGLVLSSGGVVNTGELFF.

This rearrangement joins TRBV6-5 to TRBJ1-1; 8 nucleotides align to TRBD1. V was pared by 5 bases and J by 2 bases, with 4 bases of the junction left unmatched. The germline V gene encodes CDR1 MNHEY and CDR2 SVGAGI. The CDR3 totals 14 residues. CDR3 sequence reads: CASSNRGFNTEAFF. CDR3 bases: TGTGCCAGCAGTAACAGGGGGTTTAACACTGAAGCTTTCTTT.

The sample holds many counts of this clonotype. J is TRBJ2-4 and V is TRBV5-1, with TRBD1 matching over 7 bases. Trimming at V came to 2 bases and at J to 5 bases, leaving 1 base not matched to a gene. CDR3 length equals 13 residues. Germline V gene lookup returns CDR1 SGHRS and CDR2 YFSETQ. CDR3 region: CASSLTGENIQYF. The CDR3 coding sequence is TGCGCCAGCAGCTTAACAGGGGAAAACATTCAGTACTTC.

This clonotype was found many times. V usage is TRBV28 and J usage is TRBJ2-3; tentatively, D is TRBD1 (6 bases). This CDR3 has 11 amino acids. The germline V gene encodes CDR1 MDHEN and CDR2 SYDVKM. Trimming cost V 7 bases and J 4 bases, with 6 bases left between them. The CDR3 region has the DNA TGTGCCAGCACAGGGGCAGATACGCAGTATTTT. The encoded protein is CASTGADTQYF.

This clonotype was recorded a few times. The chain recombines TRBV12-3 or TRBV12-4 with TRBJ1-5; D is uncertain. This CDR3 has 13 residues. V lost 8 bases and J 3 bases, leaving 11 bases between the germline ends. CDR3 amino acids: CASDRASNQPQHF. DNA for the CDR3: TGTGCCAGCGATAGGGCCTCCAATCAGCCCCAGCATTTT.

This clonotype was seen only a few times. The rearrangement links TRBV20-1 to TRBJ2-7; TRBD2 matches 10 bases. The trim removed 0 bases at V and 5 bases at J, leaving 7 bases unmatched. Germline CDR1 reads DFQATT; CDR2 reads SNEGSKA (reference sequence). This CDR3 contains 15 residues. The CDR3 protein is CSARDVLAGVNEQYF. DNA for the CDR3: TGCAGTGCTAGAGATGTCCTAGCGGGAGTCAACGAGCAGTACTTC.

This clonotype showed up many times. The rearrangement links TRBV20-1 to TRBJ2-7; D unresolved. CDR1 and CDR2 (germline): DFQATT, SNEGSKA (reference sequence). The V end lost 0 bases, the J end lost 0 bases, and 9 bases lay between the germline ends. The CDR3 is 14 residues long. CDR3 coding DNA: TGCAGTGCTAGAGATCCATTGAGCTCCTACGAGCAGTACTTC. Translated: CSARDPLSSYEQYF.

This clonotype has only a few counts. The V gene is TRBV7-9, the J gene TRBJ2-5; unclear D gene. V gave up 8 bases and J gave up 0 bases, with 10 bases separating them. This CDR3 comprises 13 residues. Germline CDR1 reads SEHNR; CDR2 reads FQNEAQ (reference sequence). The CDR3 is CASGPYNQETQYF. CDR3 bases: TGTGCCAGCGGGCCATACAACCAAGAGACCCAGTACTTC.

This clonotype was seen more than once but under ten times. The chain has TRBV4-2 and TRBJ1-4; 7 bases are a match to TRBD1. Germline CDR1 reads LGHNA; CDR2 reads YNFKEQ. V shed 0 bases, J shed 8 bases, and the junction held 6 bases outside the gene matches. This CDR3 is built from 15 residues. The CDR3 DNA sequence: TGTGCCAGCAGCCAAGATCGAAGGGGGCGGGAAAAACTGTTTTTT. This codes for CASSQDRRGREKLFF.

This clonotype has a handful of counts. The chain employs TRBV15 and TRBJ2-1; 12 nucleotides line up with TRBD2. There are 14 residues in the CDR3. V dropped 2 bases and J dropped 11; count of bases not matched to a gene: 4. CDR1 and CDR2 from the germline V gene are LNHNV and YYDKDF (reference sequence). The CDR3: CATSRPGLAGKQFF. The CDR3 region has the DNA TGTGCCACCAGCAGACCAGGACTAGCGGGGAAGCAGTTCTTC. Supplemented by reference TRBV15 and TRBJ2-1, the full variable domain reads DAMVIQNPRYQVTQFGKPVTLSCSQTLNHNVMYWYQQKSSQAPKLLFHYYDKDFNNEADTPDNFQSRRPNTSFCFLDIRSPGLGDTAMYLCATSRPGLAGKQFFGPGTRLTVL.